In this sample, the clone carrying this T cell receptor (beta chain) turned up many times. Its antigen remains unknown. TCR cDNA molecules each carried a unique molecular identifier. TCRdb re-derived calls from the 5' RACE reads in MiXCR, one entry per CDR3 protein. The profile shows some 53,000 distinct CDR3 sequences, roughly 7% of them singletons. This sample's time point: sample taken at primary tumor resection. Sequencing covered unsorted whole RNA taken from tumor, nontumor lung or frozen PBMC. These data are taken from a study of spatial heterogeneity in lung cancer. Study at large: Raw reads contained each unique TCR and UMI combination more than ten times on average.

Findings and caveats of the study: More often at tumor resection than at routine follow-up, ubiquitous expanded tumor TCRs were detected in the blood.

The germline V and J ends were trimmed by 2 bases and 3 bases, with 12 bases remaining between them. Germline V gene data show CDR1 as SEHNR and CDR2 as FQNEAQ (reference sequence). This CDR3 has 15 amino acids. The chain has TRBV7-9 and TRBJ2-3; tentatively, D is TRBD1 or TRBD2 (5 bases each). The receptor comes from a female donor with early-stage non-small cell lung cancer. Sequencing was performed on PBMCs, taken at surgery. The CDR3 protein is CASSLPGRKTDTQYF. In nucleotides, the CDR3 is TGTGCCAGCAGCTTACCGGGACGTAAGACAGATACGCAGTATTTT.